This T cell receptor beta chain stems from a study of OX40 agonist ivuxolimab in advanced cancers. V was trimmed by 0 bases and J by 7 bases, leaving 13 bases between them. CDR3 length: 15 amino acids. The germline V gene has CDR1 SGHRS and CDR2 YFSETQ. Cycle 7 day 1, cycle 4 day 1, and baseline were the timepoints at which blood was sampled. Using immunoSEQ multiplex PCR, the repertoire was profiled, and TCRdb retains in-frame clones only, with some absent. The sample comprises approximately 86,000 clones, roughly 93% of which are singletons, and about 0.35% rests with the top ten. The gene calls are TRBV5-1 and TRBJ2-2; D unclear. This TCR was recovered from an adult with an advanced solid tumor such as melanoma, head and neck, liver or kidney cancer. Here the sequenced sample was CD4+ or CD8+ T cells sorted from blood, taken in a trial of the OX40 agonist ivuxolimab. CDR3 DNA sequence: TGCGCCAGCAGCTTGGAGTTGGCGGATGGCGGGGAGCTGTTTTTT. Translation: CASSLELADGGELFF.